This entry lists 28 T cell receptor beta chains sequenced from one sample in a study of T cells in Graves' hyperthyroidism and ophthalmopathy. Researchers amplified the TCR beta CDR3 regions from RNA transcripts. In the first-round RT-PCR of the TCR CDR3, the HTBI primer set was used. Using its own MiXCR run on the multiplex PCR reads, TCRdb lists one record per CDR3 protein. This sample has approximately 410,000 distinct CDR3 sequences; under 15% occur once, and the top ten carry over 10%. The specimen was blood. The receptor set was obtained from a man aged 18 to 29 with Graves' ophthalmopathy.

The CDR3: CASSQVRGGAGRQETQYF. The CDR3 DNA is TGTGCCAGCAGCCAAGTCCGTGGGGGGGCAGGGAGGCAAGAGACCCAGTACTTC. This chain uses TRBV11-3 with TRBJ2-5, with D perhaps TRBD2 (7 bases). Germline loops: CDR1 SGHNT, CDR2 YENEEA. V lost 5 bases and J lost 2, with 24 bases in between. This CDR3 comprises 18 residues.

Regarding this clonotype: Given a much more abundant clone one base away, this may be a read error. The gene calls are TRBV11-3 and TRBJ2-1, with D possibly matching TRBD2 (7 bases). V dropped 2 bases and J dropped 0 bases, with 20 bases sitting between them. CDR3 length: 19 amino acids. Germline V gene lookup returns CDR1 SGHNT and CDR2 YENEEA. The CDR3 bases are TGTGCCAGCAGCTTAAGGGGGGATAGCGGGTCCTACTCCTACAATGAGCAGTTCTTC. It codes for CASSLRGDSGSYSYNEQFF.

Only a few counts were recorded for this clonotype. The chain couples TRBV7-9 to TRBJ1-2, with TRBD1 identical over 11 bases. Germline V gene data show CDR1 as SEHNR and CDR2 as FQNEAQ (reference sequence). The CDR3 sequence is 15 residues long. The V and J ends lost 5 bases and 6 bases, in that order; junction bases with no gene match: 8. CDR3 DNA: TGTGCCAGCAGCAGAAGGGACAGGGGGAATAATGGCTACACCTTC. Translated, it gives CASSRRDRGNNGYTF.

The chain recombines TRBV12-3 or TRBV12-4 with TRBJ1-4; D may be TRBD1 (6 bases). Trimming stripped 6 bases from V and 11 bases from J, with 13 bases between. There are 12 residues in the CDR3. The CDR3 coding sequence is TGTGCCAGCAGCTCCCGGACAGTCAAACTGTTTTTT. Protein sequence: CASSSRTVKLFF.

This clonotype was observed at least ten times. In nucleotides, the CDR3 is TGCGCCAGCAGGGCGGGGGGCCCGAACACTGAAGCTTTCTTT. Residues: CASRAGGPNTEAFF. The V and J genes are TRBV5-1 and TRBJ1-1; perhaps TRBD1 as D (6 bases). This CDR3 is 14 amino acids long. Trimming removed 5 bases at V and 1 base at J, with 12 bases between. Germline values: CDR1 SGHRS, CDR2 YFSETQ.

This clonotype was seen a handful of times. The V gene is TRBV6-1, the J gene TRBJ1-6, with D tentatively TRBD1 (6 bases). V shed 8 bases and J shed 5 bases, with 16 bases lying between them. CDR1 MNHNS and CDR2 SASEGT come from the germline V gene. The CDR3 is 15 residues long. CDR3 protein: CASGAGDKNNSPLHF. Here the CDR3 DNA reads TGTGCCAGCGGGGCTGGGGACAAGAATAATTCACCCCTCCACTTT.

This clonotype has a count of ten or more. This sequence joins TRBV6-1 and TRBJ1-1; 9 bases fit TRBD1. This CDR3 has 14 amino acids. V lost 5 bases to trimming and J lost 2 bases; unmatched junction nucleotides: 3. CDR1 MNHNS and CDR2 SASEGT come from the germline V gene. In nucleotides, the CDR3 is TGTGCCAGCAGTTGGACAGGGGTCAACACTGAAGCTTTCTTT. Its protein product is CASSWTGVNTEAFF.

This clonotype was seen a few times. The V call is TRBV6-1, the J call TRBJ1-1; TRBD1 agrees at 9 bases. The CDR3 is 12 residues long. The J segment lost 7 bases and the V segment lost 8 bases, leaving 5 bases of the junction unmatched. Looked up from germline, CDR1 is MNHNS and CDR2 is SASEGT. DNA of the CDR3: TGTGCCAGCCCCGGGACAGGGAATGAAGCTTTCTTT. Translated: CASPGTGNEAFF.

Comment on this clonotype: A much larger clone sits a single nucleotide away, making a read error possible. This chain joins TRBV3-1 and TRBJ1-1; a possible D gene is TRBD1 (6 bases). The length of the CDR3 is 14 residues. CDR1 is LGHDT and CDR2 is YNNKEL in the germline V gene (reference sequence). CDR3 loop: CASSLRGYDTEAIF. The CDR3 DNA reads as TGTGCCAGCAGCCTCAGGGGTTACGACACTGAAGCTATCTTT.

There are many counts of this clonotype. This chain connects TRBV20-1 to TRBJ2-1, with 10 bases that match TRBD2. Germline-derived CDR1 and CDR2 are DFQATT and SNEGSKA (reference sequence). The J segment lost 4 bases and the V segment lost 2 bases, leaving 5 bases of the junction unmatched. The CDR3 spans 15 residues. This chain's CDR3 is CSARPTSGIYNEQFF. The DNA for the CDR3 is TGCAGTGCTAGACCAACTAGCGGGATTTACAATGAGCAGTTCTTC.

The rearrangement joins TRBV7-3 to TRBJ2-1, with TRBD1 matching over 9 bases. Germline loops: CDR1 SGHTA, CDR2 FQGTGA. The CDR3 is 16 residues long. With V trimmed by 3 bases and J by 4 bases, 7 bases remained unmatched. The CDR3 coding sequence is TGTGCCAGCAGCTTTACGGACAGGGGCGGGTACAATGAGCAGTTCTTC. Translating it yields CASSFTDRGGYNEQFF.

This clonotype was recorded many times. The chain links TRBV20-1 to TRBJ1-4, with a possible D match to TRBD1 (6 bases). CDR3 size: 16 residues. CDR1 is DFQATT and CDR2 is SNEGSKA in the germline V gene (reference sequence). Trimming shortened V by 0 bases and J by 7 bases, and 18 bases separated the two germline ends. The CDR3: CSARDLQWTVTEKLFF. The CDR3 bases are TGCAGTGCTAGAGATCTGCAATGGACAGTCACTGAAAAACTGTTTTTT.

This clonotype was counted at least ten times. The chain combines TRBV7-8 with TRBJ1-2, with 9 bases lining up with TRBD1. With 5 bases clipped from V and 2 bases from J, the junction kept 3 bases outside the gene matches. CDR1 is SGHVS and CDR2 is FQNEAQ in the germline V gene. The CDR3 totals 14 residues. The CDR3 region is CASSRGTGNYGYTF. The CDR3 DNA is TGTGCCAGCAGCCGCGGGACAGGGAACTATGGCTACACCTTC.

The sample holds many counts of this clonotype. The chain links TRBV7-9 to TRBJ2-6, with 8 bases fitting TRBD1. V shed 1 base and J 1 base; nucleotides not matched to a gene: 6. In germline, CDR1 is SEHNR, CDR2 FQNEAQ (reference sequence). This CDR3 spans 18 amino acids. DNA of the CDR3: TGTGCCAGCAGCTTAGATCAGGGGGCGCGGTCTGGGGCCAACGTCCTGACTTTC. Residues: CASSLDQGARSGANVLTF.

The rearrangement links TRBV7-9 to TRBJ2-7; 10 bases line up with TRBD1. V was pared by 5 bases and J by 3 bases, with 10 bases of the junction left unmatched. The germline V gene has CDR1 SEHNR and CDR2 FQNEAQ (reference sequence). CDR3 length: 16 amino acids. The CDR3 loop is CASSLLGTGALYEQYF. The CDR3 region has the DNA TGTGCCAGCAGCCTACTGGGGACAGGGGCCCTCTACGAGCAGTACTTC.

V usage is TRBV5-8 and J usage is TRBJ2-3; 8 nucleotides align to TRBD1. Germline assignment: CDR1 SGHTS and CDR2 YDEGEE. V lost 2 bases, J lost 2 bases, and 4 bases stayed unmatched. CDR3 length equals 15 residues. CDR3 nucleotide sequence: TGTGCCAGCAGCTTCGGGACAGGCGACACAGATACGCAGTATTTT. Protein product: CASSFGTGDTDTQYF. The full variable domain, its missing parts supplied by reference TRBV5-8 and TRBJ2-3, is EAGVTQSPTHLIKTRGQQATLRCSPISGHTSVYWYQQALGLGLQFLLWYDEGEERNRGNFPPRFSGRQFPNYSSELNVNALELEDSALYLCASSFGTGDTDTQYFGPGTRLTVL.

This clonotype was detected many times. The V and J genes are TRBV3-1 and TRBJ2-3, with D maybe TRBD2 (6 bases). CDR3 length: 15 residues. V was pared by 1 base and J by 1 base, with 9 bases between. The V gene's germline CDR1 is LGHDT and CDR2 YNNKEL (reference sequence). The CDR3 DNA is TGTGCCAGCAGCCAAGTTTGGGGGGGCACAGATACGCAGTATTTT. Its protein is CASSQVWGGTDTQYF.

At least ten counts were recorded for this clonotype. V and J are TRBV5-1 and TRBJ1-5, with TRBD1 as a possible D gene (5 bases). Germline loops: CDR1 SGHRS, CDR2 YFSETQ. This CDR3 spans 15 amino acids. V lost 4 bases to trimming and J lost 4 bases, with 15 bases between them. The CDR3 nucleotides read TGCGCCAGCAGCCCAGGACAATTACCTAATCAGCCCCAGCATTTT. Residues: CASSPGQLPNQPQHF. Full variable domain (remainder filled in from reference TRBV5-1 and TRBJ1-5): KAGVTQTPRYLIKTRGQQVTLSCSPISGHRSVSWYQQTPGQGLQFLFEYFSETQRNKGNFPGRFSGRQFSNSRSEMNVSTLELGDSALYLCASSPGQLPNQPQHFGDGTRLSIL.

CDR3 region: CASSPTGAAGEKLFF. As DNA, the CDR3 is TGTGCCAGCAGCCCTACAGGGGCGGCAGGTGAAAAACTGTTTTTT. The chain couples TRBV3-1 to TRBJ1-4; 7 nucleotides align to TRBD1. The V and J ends lost 4 bases and 7 bases, in that order; junction bases with no gene match: 9. Germline-derived CDR1 and CDR2 are LGHDT and YNNKEL (reference sequence). The CDR3 is made up of 15 amino acids.

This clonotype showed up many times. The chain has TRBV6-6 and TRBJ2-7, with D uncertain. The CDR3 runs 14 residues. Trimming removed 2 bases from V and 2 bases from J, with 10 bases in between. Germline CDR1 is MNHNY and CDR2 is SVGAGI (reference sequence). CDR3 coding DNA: TGTGCCAGCAGTTACCGAGGAGCCACCTACGAGCAGTACTTC. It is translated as CASSYRGATYEQYF.

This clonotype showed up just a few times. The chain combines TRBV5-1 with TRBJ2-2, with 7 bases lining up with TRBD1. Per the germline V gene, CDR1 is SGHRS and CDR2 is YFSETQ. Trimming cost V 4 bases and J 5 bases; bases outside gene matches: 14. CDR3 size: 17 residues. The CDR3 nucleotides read TGCGCCAGCAGCGTGAGGACTGGGACAGCCGGGACCGGGGAGCTGTTTTTT. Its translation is CASSVRTGTAGTGELFF.

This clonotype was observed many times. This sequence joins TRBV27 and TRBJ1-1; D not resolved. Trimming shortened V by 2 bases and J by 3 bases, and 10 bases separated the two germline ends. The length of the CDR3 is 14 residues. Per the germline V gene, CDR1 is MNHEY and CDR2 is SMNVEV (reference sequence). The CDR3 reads CASSLDGFYTEAFF. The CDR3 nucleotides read TGTGCCAGCAGTTTAGACGGATTCTACACTGAAGCTTTCTTT.

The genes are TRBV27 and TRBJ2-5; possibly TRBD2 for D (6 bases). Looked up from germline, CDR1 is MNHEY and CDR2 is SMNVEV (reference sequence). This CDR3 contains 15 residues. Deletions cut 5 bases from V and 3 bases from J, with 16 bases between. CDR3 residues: CASSPQLEGKETQYF. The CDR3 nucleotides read TGTGCCAGCAGTCCCCAATTGGAGGGAAAAGAGACCCAGTACTTC.

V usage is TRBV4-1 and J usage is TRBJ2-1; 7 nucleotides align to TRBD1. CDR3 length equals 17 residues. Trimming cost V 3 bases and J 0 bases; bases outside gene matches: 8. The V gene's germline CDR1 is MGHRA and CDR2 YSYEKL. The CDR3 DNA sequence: TGCGCCAGCAGCCACCCGGGACAGCCCAGCTCCTACAATGAGCAGTTCTTC. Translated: CASSHPGQPSSYNEQFF.

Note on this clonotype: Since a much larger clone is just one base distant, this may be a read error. Here the CDR3 DNA reads TGTGCCAGCAGTTTAGCTAGCAACAATGAGCAGTACTTC. As protein: CASSLASNNEQYF. The gene calls are TRBV12-3 or TRBV12-4 and TRBJ2-7; D gene unclear. The CDR3 runs 13 residues. The germline V and J ends were trimmed by 0 bases and 7 bases, with 10 bases remaining between them.

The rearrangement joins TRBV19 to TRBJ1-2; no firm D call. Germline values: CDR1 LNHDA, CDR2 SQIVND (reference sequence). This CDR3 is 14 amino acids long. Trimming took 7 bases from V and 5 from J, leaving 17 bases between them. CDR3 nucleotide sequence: TGTGCCAGTACCCCGTTGGTGGGAGGGTATGGCTACACCTTC. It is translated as CASTPLVGGYGYTF.

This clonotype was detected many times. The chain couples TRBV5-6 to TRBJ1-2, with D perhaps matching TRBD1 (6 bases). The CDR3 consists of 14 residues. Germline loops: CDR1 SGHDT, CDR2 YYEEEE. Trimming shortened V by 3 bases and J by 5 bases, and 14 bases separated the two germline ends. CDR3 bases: TGTGCCAGCAGCTCCGGGACGGGGGCTTATGGCTACACCTTC. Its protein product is CASSSGTGAYGYTF.

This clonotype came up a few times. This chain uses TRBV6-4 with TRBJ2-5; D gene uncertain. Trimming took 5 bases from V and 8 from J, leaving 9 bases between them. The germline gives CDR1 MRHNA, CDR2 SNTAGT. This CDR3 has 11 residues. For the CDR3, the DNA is TGTGCCAGCAGTCGCCCAGGAACCCAGTACTTC. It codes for CASSRPGTQYF.